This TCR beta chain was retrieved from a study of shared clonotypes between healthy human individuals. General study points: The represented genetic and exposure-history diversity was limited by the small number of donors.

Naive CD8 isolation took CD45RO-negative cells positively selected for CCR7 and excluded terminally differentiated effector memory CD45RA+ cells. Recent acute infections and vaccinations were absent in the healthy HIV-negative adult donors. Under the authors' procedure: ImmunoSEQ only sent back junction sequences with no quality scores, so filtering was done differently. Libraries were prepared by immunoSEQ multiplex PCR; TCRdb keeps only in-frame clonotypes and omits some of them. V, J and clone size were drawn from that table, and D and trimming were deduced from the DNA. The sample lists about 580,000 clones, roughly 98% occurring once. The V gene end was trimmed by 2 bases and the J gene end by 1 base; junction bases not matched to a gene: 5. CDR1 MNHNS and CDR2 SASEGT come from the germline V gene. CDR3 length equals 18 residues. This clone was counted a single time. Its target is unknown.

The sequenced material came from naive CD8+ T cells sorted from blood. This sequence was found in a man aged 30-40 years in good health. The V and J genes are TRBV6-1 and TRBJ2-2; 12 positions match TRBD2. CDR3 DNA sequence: TGTGCCAGCAGTGAACCTAGCGGGAGGGCCCAGAACACCGGGGAGCTGTTTTTT. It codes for CASSEPSGRAQNTGELFF.